The 26 T cell receptor beta chains below come from one sample, sequenced in a study of blood T cell repertoires in COVID-19. TCRdb's copy holds only in-frame clones and misses some; the assay was immunoSEQ multiplex PCR. Among about 230,000 clones listed, under 90% were seen once. The sample taken for sequencing was PBMCs or T cells enriched from blood (not recorded which). The receptor set was obtained from a woman aged 25-40 years with acute COVID-19.

The chain is built from TRBV10-3 and TRBJ2-7; maybe TRBD1 (6 bases). V was pared by 5 bases and J by 6 bases, with 11 bases between. This CDR3 comprises 12 residues. Germline CDR1 and CDR2: ENHRY and SYGVKD. CDR3 sequence: CAISSDSGEQYF. For the CDR3, the DNA is TGTGCCATCAGTTCGGACAGCGGCGAGCAGTACTTC.

The chain employs TRBV6-5 and TRBJ2-2, with 13 bases that match TRBD2. After removal of 7 bases from V and 8 bases from J, the junction contained 7 bases not matched to a gene. The CDR3 is 15 residues long. Germline V gene sequence: CDR1 MNHEY, CDR2 SVGAGI. CDR3 protein: CASTTLAGGRGELFF. CDR3 sequence (DNA): TGTGCCAGCACCACACTAGCGGGGGGGCGTGGGGAGCTGTTTTTT.

This clone was counted once. The chain joins TRBV9 to TRBJ2-3; no clear D. Germline CDR1 SGDLS, CDR2 YYNGEE. The CDR3 extends over 12 amino acids. V lost 0 bases and J lost 6, with 5 bases in between. CDR3 sequence reads: CASSVASDTQYF. The CDR3 DNA is TGTGCCAGCAGCGTAGCGTCGGATACGCAGTATTTT.

The chain recombines TRBV4-1 with TRBJ1-6; 7 bases map to TRBD1. The trim removed 4 bases at V and 8 bases at J, leaving 11 bases unmatched. This CDR3 has 16 residues. Germline V gives CDR1 MGHRA, CDR2 YSYEKL. The CDR3 nucleotides read TGCGCCAGCAGCCCCAGGGACAGTACGACGCATTCACCCCTCCACTTT. It encodes CASSPRDSTTHSPLHF.

The rearrangement joins TRBV30 to TRBJ1-1, with D perhaps TRBD1 (6 bases). The CDR3 is made up of 13 amino acids. V lost 2 bases to trimming and J lost 3 bases, with 10 bases between them. Germline CDR1 GTSNPN, CDR2 SVGIG (reference sequence). CDR3 sequence (DNA): TGTGCCTGGAGTCCGGACAGATACACTGAAGCTTTCTTT. The encoded protein is CAWSPDRYTEAFF.

The chain joins TRBV10-3 to TRBJ2-2; D might be TRBD2 (6 bases). The CDR3 is made up of 15 amino acids. The germline V gene encodes CDR1 ENHRY and CDR2 SYGVKD. V dropped 2 bases and J dropped 4 bases, with 11 bases sitting between them. In nucleotides, the CDR3 is TGTGCCATCAGTGAGCAACGGGGGTTCACCGGGGAGCTGTTTTTT. Translated: CAISEQRGFTGELFF.

The rearrangement links TRBV2 to TRBJ1-6; TRBD1 aligns across 7 bases. The CDR3 is 16 amino acids. Germline CDR1 and CDR2: SNHLY and FYNNEI. The junction had 4 bases not matched to a gene; V was cut back by 0 bases and J by 5 bases. CDR3 residues: CASSEAWDRNNSPLHF. The CDR3 DNA reads TGTGCCAGCAGTGAAGCTTGGGACAGAAATAATTCACCCCTCCACTTT. Full variable domain (missing parts from reference TRBV2 and TRBJ1-6): EPEVTQTPSHQVTQMGQEVILRCVPISNHLYFYWYRQILGQKVEFLVSFYNNEISEKSEIFDDQFSVERPDGSNFTLKIRSTKLEDSAMYFCASSEAWDRNNSPLHFGNGTRLTVT.

This clone was counted once. The chain links TRBV28 to TRBJ2-7; TRBD1 aligns across 7 bases. Germline assignment: CDR1 MDHEN and CDR2 SYDVKM. This CDR3 is 17 amino acids long. V shed 3 bases, J shed 4 bases, and the junction held 15 bases outside the gene matches. CDR3 residues: CASSFLADWGQIYEQYF. In nucleotides, the CDR3 is TGTGCCAGCAGTTTCCTAGCAGATTGGGGACAGATATACGAGCAGTACTTC.

The chain links TRBV6-4 to TRBJ2-2; D is perhaps TRBD1 (6 bases). The CDR3 length is 16 residues. V lost 0 bases and J 4 bases, leaving 12 bases between the germline ends. Germline CDR1 reads MRHNA; CDR2 reads SNTAGT. The CDR3 DNA reads TGTGCCAGCAGTGACTCGAACAGGGAAGGCACCGGGGAGCTGTTTTTT. Encoded protein: CASSDSNREGTGELFF.

The V and J genes are TRBV5-1 and TRBJ2-6; 10 bases match TRBD1. Losses at the gene ends were 4 bases for V and 0 bases for J; bases not matched to a gene: 7. Germline V gene data show CDR1 as SGHRS and CDR2 as YFSETQ. This CDR3 region has 18 residues. CDR3 nucleotide sequence: TGCGCCAGCAGCGCGGGACAGGGGCTCCTCTCTGGGGCCAACGTCCTGACTTTC. Its protein product is CASSAGQGLLSGANVLTF.

V usage is TRBV14 and J usage is TRBJ2-7; unclear D gene. In germline, CDR1 is SGHDN, CDR2 FVKESK. This CDR3 has 13 residues. Trimming pared 4 bases from V and 3 bases from J, leaving 10 bases between. CDR3 in amino acids: CASSRSGHYEQYF. The CDR3 DNA is TGTGCCAGCAGCCGCTCAGGCCACTACGAGCAGTACTTC.

The chain combines TRBV14 with TRBJ2-5; 10 positions match TRBD2. V was clipped by 2 bases and J by 4 bases; unmatched bases: 16. Germline loops: CDR1 SGHDN, CDR2 FVKESK. There are 19 residues in the CDR3. CDR3 DNA: TGTGCCAGCAGCCAAAAAGGGCTAGCGGGGGAAGTAAAGGGAGAGACCCAGTACTTC. This translates into CASSQKGLAGEVKGETQYF.

The gene calls are TRBV10-3 and TRBJ1-6, with TRBD1 identical over 8 bases. The CDR3 spans 17 residues. The germline gives CDR1 ENHRY, CDR2 SYGVKD. The V gene end was trimmed by 0 bases and the J gene end by 8 bases; junction bases not matched to a gene: 9. CDR3 protein: CAISESGTGFFDSPLHF. The CDR3 coding sequence is TGTGCCATCAGTGAGTCTGGGACAGGTTTTTTCGATTCACCCCTCCACTTT.

The rearrangement links TRBV15 to TRBJ1-3; D perhaps matches TRBD1 (5 bases). The CDR3 spans 13 residues. CDR1 and CDR2 from the germline V gene are LNHNV and YYDKDF (reference sequence). Trimming cost V 1 base and J 15 bases, with 16 bases left between them. The CDR3 region is CATSRGGGGFEYF. DNA for the CDR3: TGTGCCACCAGCAGAGGTGGGGGAGGGTTCGAATATTTT.

This clone came up once. The rearrangement uses TRBV30 and TRBJ1-2; D remains ambiguous. Trimming took 1 base from V and 8 from J, leaving 17 bases between them. There are 14 residues in the CDR3. CDR1 and CDR2 (germline): GTSNPN, SVGIG (reference sequence). CDR3 in amino acids: CAWSDRGYSAGYTF. CDR3 bases: TGTGCCTGGAGTGATCGGGGATACTCAGCGGGCTACACCTTC.

This chain links TRBV2 with TRBJ1-6, with 10 bases fitting TRBD1. The CDR3 is 15 amino acids. J gave up 7 bases and V 6 bases, and 6 bases lay outside the gene matches. CDR1 is SNHLY, CDR2 FYNNEI, per germline. The CDR3 sequence is CASSRQGARNSPLHF. The DNA of the CDR3 is TGTGCCAGCAGCCGACAGGGGGCAAGGAATTCACCCCTCCACTTT.

The J gene is TRBJ1-4, the V gene TRBV29-1; 7 nucleotides line up with TRBD1. CDR3 length: 13 amino acids. V was clipped by 6 bases and J by 3 bases; unmatched bases: 4. Germline-derived CDR1 and CDR2 are SQVTM and ANQGSEA. Here the CDR3 DNA reads TGCAGCGTGACAGGGTCTGCTAATGAAAAACTGTTTTTT. It codes for CSVTGSANEKLFF. The whole variable domain, remainder taken from reference TRBV29-1 and TRBJ1-4, is SAVISQKPSRDICQRGTSLTIQCQVDSQVTMMFWYRQQPGQSLTLIATANQGSEATYESGFVIDKFPISRPNLTFSTLTVSNMSPEDSSIYLCSVTGSANEKLFFGSGTQLSVL.

The chain recombines TRBV19 with TRBJ2-7; TRBD1 matches at 10 bases. The V and J ends lost 4 bases and 4 bases, in that order; junction bases with no gene match: 4. Germline V gene data show CDR1 as LNHDA and CDR2 as SQIVND (reference sequence). This CDR3 spans 14 amino acids. CDR3 in amino acids: CASSTDRGLYEQYF. The CDR3, as DNA: TGTGCCAGTAGTACCGACAGGGGGCTGTACGAGCAGTACTTC.

V gene TRBV7-2 combines with J gene TRBJ1-5; perhaps TRBD1 as D (6 bases). The CDR3 spans 15 residues. Trimming removed 1 base at V and 6 bases at J, with 13 bases between. The V gene's germline CDR1 is SGHTA and CDR2 FQGNSA. The CDR3 nucleotides are TGTGCCAGCAGCTTAGTGGTACAGGGAATTCAGCCCCAGCATTTT. Residues: CASSLVVQGIQPQHF.

This chain uses TRBV9 with TRBJ2-7, with a possible D match to TRBD2 (6 bases). Trimming left V 0 bases short and J 0 bases short, with 10 bases between. Germline V lookup: CDR1 SGDLS, CDR2 YYNGEE. The CDR3 covers 15 residues. As DNA, the CDR3 is TGTGCCAGCAGCGTAGGACCCGGGAGCTCCTACGAGCAGTACTTC. Its protein is CASSVGPGSSYEQYF.

This chain connects TRBV7-8 to TRBJ1-2; TRBD1 is a possible D gene (5 bases). Trimming took off 7 bases at V and 4 bases at J, with 19 bases between the two ends. Germline assignment: CDR1 SGHVS and CDR2 FQNEAQ. This CDR3 has 15 residues. CDR3 DNA: TGTGCCAGCAATTCCCAGGGTTGGTTCGCCTATGGCTACACCTTC. Protein product: CASNSQGWFAYGYTF.

This chain links TRBV6-5 with TRBJ2-7; 10 bases align to TRBD1. The CDR3 is 15 residues long. Germline CDR1 is MNHEY and CDR2 is SVGAGI. Trimming took 2 bases from V and 5 from J; bases not matched to a gene: 6. The CDR3 DNA reads TGTGCCAGCAGTTACGTGACAGGGGGCATCAACGAGCAGTACTTC. Its protein product is CASSYVTGGINEQYF.

The rearrangement uses TRBV5-1 and TRBJ1-1; tentative D call: TRBD1 (5 bases). This CDR3 comprises 13 residues. Deletions cut 0 bases from V and 12 bases from J, with 15 bases between. The germline CDR1 and CDR2 sequences are SGHRS and YFSETQ. The CDR3 protein is CASSLEQDRAPFF. CDR3 nucleotides: TGCGCCAGCAGCTTGGAACAGGATAGGGCCCCTTTCTTT.

This chain joins TRBV6-2 or TRBV6-3 and TRBJ2-2, with D perhaps TRBD1 (5 bases). In germline, CDR1 is MNHEY, CDR2 SVGEGT. Trimming stripped 2 bases from V and 0 bases from J, with 13 bases between. The CDR3 consists of 17 residues. The CDR3 DNA follows: TGTGCCAGCAGTTACCGTAGGACACACGCGAACACCGGGGAGCTGTTTTTT. This sequence encodes CASSYRRTHANTGELFF.

The J gene is TRBJ2-7, the V gene TRBV4-3, with TRBD1 matching 9 bases. Unmatched junction bases numbered 4, after V lost 1 base and J lost 0 bases. The CDR3 has 16 residues. Germline V gene lookup returns CDR1 LGHNA and CDR2 YSLEER. The CDR3 region has the DNA TGCGCCAGCAGCCAAGGGACAGGGGATAGCTCCTACGAGCAGTACTTC. Protein product: CASSQGTGDSSYEQYF.

Here the CDR3 reads CASTRGVGQPQHF. The CDR3 bases are TGTGCCAGCACCAGGGGGGTGGGTCAGCCCCAGCATTTT. This chain joins TRBV2 and TRBJ1-5; 7 nucleotides match TRBD1. CDR1 and CDR2 (germline): SNHLY, FYNNEI. This CDR3 has 13 amino acids. J gave up 6 bases and V 7 bases, and 6 bases lay outside the gene matches.